One T cell receptor beta chain is described in this entry. Looked up from germline, CDR1 is SGHVS and CDR2 is FQNEAQ. V gave up 5 bases and J gave up 10 bases; unmatched junction bases: 8. The CDR3 loop spans 14 amino acids. The sample is drawn from a study of blood T cell repertoires in COVID-19. Background on the study: Samples representing acute and convalescent COVID-19 were sourced from the United States, Italy and Spain. From T cells, B-cell-depleted T cells, or PBMCs came the material, which was cDNA or gDNA.

Original methodology: Estimation of nucleated cell counts was performed using reference gene primer amplification. Produced via immunoSEQ multiplex PCR; TCRdb's table is partial and in-frame only. D and trimming were read from the DNA, whereas the V and J calls and clone size are those reported in that table. The sample yields 350,000 or so clones, 90% seen once. This TCR derives from a man aged 18 to 30 with active or convalescent COVID-19. The chain links TRBV7-8 to TRBJ1-6, with 7 bases that match TRBD1. Sequencing was carried out using peripheral blood. The CDR3 here is CASSRDRVGSPLHF. The CDR3 region has the DNA TGTGCCAGCAGCCGAGACAGGGTGGGCTCACCCCTCCACTTT.